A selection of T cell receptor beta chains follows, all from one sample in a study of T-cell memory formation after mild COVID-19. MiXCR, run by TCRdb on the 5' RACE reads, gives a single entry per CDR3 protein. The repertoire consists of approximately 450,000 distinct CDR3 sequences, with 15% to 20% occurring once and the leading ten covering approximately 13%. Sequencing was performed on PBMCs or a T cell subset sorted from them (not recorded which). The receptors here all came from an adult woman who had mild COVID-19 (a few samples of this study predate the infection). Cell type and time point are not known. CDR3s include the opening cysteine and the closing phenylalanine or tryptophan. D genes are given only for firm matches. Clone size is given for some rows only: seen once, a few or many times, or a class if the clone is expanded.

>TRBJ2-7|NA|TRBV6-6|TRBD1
TGTGCCAGCAGTTACGGGGGGACAGGGGGCGACGAGCAGTACTTC
CASSYGGTGGDEQYF
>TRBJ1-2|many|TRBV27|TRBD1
TGTGCCAGCAGTCCCAGGACAGGGACCGTAGGCACCTTC
CASSPRTGTVGTF
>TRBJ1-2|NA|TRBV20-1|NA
TGCAGTGCTAGAGATGACTATGGCTACACCTTC
CSARDDYGYTF
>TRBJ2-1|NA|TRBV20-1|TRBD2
TGCAGTGCTAGGAATGCAGCGGGAGCGGGCAATGAGCAGTTCTTC
CSARNAAGAGNEQFF
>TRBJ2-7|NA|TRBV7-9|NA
TGTGCCAGCAGCTCTCGGGGGCACTTCTACGAGCAGTACTTC
CASSSRGHFYEQYF
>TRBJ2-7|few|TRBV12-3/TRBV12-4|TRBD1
TGTGCCAGCAGTTTTACAGGGGTCCACTACGAGCAGTACTTC
CASSFTGVHYEQYF
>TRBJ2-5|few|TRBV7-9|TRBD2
TGTGCCAGCAACCATCGGGGGGGACACCAAGAGACCCAGTACTTC
CASNHRGGHQETQYF
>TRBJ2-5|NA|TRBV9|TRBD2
TGTGCCAGCAGCGTACTTGGTAGCGGGATCCAAGAGACCCAGTACTTC
CASSVLGSGIQETQYF
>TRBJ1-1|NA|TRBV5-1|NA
TGCGCCAGCAGCGCCACCAGGGCGGGCACTGAAGCTTTCTTT
CASSATRAGTEAFF
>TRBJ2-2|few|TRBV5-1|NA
TGCGCCAGCAGCTTGGGAACGTTCGGCACCGGGGAGCTGTTTTTT
CASSLGTFGTGELFF
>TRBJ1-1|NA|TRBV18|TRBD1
TGTGCCAGCTCAGCGGGACAGGGGTTCACTGAAGCTTTCTTT
CASSAGQGFTEAFF
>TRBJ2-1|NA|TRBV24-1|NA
TGTGCCACCAGTGGGGACGGGGGAGTAAAACAGTTCTTC
CATSGDGGVKQFF
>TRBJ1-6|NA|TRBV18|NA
TGTGCCAGCTCCGTAGACGTATCACCCCTCCACTTT
CASSVDVSPLHF
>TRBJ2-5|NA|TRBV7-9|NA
TGTGCCAGCAGCTTAGAGGACAGCACCGAGACCCAGTACTTC
CASSLEDSTETQYF
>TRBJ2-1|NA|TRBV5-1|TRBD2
TGCGCCAGCAGCTCCACCCCAGCGGGGGTAACCTACAATGAGCAGTTCTTC
CASSSTPAGVTYNEQFF
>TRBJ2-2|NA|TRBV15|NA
TGTGCCACCAGCAGAGATCGGGAGACCGGGGAGCTGTTTTTT
CATSRDRETGELFF
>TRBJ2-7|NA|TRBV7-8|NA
TGTGCCAGCAGCTTAGCACACTACTCCTACGAGCAGTACTTC
CASSLAHYSYEQYF
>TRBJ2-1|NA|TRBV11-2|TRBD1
TGTGCCAGCAGCTTAGCTCTCAGGGGGAATGAGCAGTTCTTC
CASSLALRGNEQFF
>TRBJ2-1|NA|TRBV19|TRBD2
TGTGCCACATCTCCGGGACTAGCGATCAATGAGCAGTTCTTC
CATSPGLAINEQFF
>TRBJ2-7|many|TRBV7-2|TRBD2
TGTGCCAGCAGCTTTGGGGAGGGTTACGAGCAGTACTTC
CASSFGEGYEQYF
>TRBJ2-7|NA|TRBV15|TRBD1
TGTGCCACCAGCTTGGACAGGGGGTTTCTGTACGAGCAGTACTTC
CATSLDRGFLYEQYF
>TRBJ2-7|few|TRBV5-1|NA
TGCGCCAGCAGCTTAGCACAGGGTTCAGCCTACGAGCAGTACTTC
CASSLAQGSAYEQYF
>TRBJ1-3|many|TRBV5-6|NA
TGTGCCAGCAGCTTGCCTGGAAACACCATATATTTT
CASSLPGNTIYF
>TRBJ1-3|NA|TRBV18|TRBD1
TGTGCCAGCTCGCCTATACCAGGAGAGGGGGCGGCGAACACCATATATTTT
CASSPIPGEGAANTIYF
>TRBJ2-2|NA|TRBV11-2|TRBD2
TGTGCCAGCAGTCGCACCGGGACTAGCAACACCGGGGAGCTGTTTTTT
CASSRTGTSNTGELFF
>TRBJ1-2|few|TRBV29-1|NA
TGCAGCGTCGCAGAGCCTGGGTATGGCTACACCTTC
CSVAEPGYGYTF
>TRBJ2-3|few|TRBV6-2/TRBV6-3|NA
TGTGCCAGCAAGTCAGTCTACACAGATACGCAGTATTTT
CASKSVYTDTQYF
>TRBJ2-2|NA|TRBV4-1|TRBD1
TGCGCCAGCAGCCAAGGGCCGGGACAGGGGAAGTCACGGACCGGGGAGCTGTTTTTT
CASSQGPGQGKSRTGELFF
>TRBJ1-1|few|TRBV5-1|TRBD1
TGCGCCAGCAGCTTGGCCAGGGACAGTGAAGCTTTCTTT
CASSLARDSEAFF
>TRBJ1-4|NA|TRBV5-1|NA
TGCGCCAGCAGCCCGGGACAAGGACCCTCTGGACTCGCTAATGAAAAACTGTTTTTT
CASSPGQGPSGLANEKLFF